A single T cell receptor beta chain is shown here with its context. The junction departs from germline at one end; a sequencing error may be responsible. Only in-frame clones appear in the TCRdb table, and some are missing; sequencing was by immunoSEQ multiplex PCR. The sample lists a few million clones; around nine tenths were seen once. These data originate in a study of shared clonotypes between healthy human individuals. The CD4+ fraction was divided into a CD45RA+ naive subset and a CD45RA-negative memory subset. This CDR3 spans 15 amino acids. The germline gives CDR1 SSHAT, CDR2 FNYEAQ (reference sequence).

Material for sequencing was naive CD4+ T cells sorted from blood. Subset of the sample: CD45RA+ positively selected. This sequence originates from a man aged 18-30 years in good health. The chain links TRBV7-7 to TRBJ2-5; a possible D gene is TRBD1 (6 bases). The CDR3 sequence is CASSRRTDPRETQYF. The CDR3 bases are TGTGCTAGCAGCCGTAGGACAGACCCCAGAGAGACCCAGTACTTC.